Listed here are 27 T cell receptor beta chains from one sample, sequenced in a study of human T cells and chemical hapten exposure. MiXCR was run by TCRdb on the 5' RACE reads, yielding one entry per CDR3 protein. Among about 81,000 distinct CDR3 sequences listed, 6.5% to 8.5% were seen once. RNA extraction used unfractionated whole blood as the source of total RNA. The receptors shown here come from a male donor in good health.

This clonotype was picked up a small number of times. V is TRBV3-1 and J is TRBJ2-7; 13 nucleotides agree with TRBD2. V lost 0 bases and J lost 0; bases outside the gene matches: 5. CDR1 is LGHDT and CDR2 is YNNKEL in the germline V gene (reference sequence). The CDR3 extends over 18 amino acids. CDR3 amino acids: CASSQDYRTSGSSYEQYF. The CDR3 bases are TGTGCCAGCAGCCAAGATTACAGGACTAGCGGGAGCTCCTACGAGCAGTACTTC.

The V and J genes are TRBV6-5 and TRBJ2-1; 11 nucleotides agree with TRBD2. Germline CDR1 reads MNHEY; CDR2 reads SVGAGI. J gave up 4 bases and V 5 bases, and 10 bases lay outside the gene matches. The CDR3 has 17 amino acids. CDR3: CASSPTSGTLFYNEQFF. CDR3 DNA sequence: TGTGCCAGCAGTCCGACTAGCGGGACCCTCTTTTACAATGAGCAGTTCTTC.

This clonotype has a handful of counts. The chain uses TRBV5-1 and TRBJ1-1, with a possible D match to TRBD1 (6 bases). Germline assignment: CDR1 SGHRS and CDR2 YFSETQ. There are 15 residues in the CDR3. The germline V and J ends were trimmed by 3 bases and 4 bases, with 16 bases remaining between them. CDR3 DNA sequence: TGCGCCAGCAGCTCCCTCGCCCGGGGGCGCACTGAAGCTTTCTTT. Protein: CASSSLARGRTEAFF.

The chain carries TRBV7-9 and TRBJ2-3; D call uncertain. This CDR3 has 13 residues. The V gene lost 5 bases and the J gene lost 3 bases, with 9 bases spanning the gap. The germline V gene encodes CDR1 SEHNR and CDR2 FQNEAQ (reference sequence). CDR3 coding DNA: TGTGCCAGCAGCACAACGGGTACAGATACGCAGTATTTT. Translation gives CASSTTGTDTQYF.

This clonotype was observed many times. The rearrangement uses TRBV29-1 and TRBJ2-1, with 8 bases that match TRBD1. Germline V gene lookup returns CDR1 SQVTM and CDR2 ANQGSEA. This CDR3 spans 14 amino acids. Trimming cost V 3 bases and J 2 bases; bases outside gene matches: 3. The CDR3 reads CSVEQDRAYNEQFF. As DNA, the CDR3 is TGCAGCGTTGAGCAGGACAGGGCCTACAATGAGCAGTTCTTC.

The chain joins TRBV12-3 or TRBV12-4 to TRBJ1-6; TRBD1 matches at 7 bases. Germline trimming cut 5 bases from V and 7 bases from J; bases unmatched to any gene: 8. The CDR3 is 15 residues long. The CDR3: CASSAHGTANSPLHF. In DNA, the CDR3 is TGTGCCAGCAGTGCCCACGGGACAGCAAATTCACCCCTCCACTTT.

This clonotype appeared many times. V usage is TRBV27 and J usage is TRBJ1-5, with D uncertain. V was trimmed by 3 bases and J by 0 bases, leaving 6 bases between them. Germline V gene lookup returns CDR1 MNHEY and CDR2 SMNVEV (reference sequence). CDR3 length equals 14 residues. The CDR3 here is CASSLLGSNQPQHF. CDR3 DNA: TGTGCCAGCAGTTTGTTGGGTAGCAATCAGCCCCAGCATTTT.

This clonotype was counted many times. The chain recombines TRBV3-1 with TRBJ2-6, with no clear D. V lost 4 bases and J 0 bases, leaving 16 bases between the germline ends. The CDR3 runs 18 residues. Germline V gives CDR1 LGHDT, CDR2 YNNKEL (reference sequence). This CDR3 is CASSPPVHKSSGANVLTF. The CDR3 nucleotides read TGTGCCAGCAGCCCTCCCGTCCACAAGAGCTCTGGGGCCAACGTCCTGACTTTC.

This clonotype was detected many times. The chain carries TRBV7-8 and TRBJ1-1; D is ambiguous. Between the trimmed V and J ends, which lost 2 bases and 0 bases, there was a span of 10 bases. CDR3 size: 15 residues. Germline lookup yields CDR1 SGHVS and CDR2 FQNEAQ. CDR3 sequence reads: CASSLIGLMNTEAFF. For the CDR3, the DNA is TGTGCCAGCAGCTTAATTGGGCTGATGAACACTGAAGCTTTCTTT.

The V call is TRBV20-1, the J call TRBJ2-7; D is possibly TRBD2 (7 bases). Germline V gene lookup returns CDR1 DFQATT and CDR2 SNEGSKA (reference sequence). Trimming removed 4 bases from V and 5 bases from J, with 18 bases in between. The CDR3 extends over 14 amino acids. The CDR3 sequence is CSAKGGGPKNEQYF. The CDR3 nucleotides are TGCAGTGCTAAGGGGGGGGGCCCAAAGAACGAGCAGTACTTC.

The chain carries TRBV7-2 and TRBJ1-4, with D unresolved. The length of the CDR3 is 11 residues. With 8 bases removed from V and 5 bases from J, the gap between germline ends came to 6 bases. The V gene's germline CDR1 is SGHTA and CDR2 FQGNSA. The CDR3 here is CASGSNEKLFF. The CDR3 bases are TGTGCCAGCGGATCAAATGAAAAACTGTTTTTT. Full variable domain (remainder filled in from reference TRBV7-2 and TRBJ1-4): GAGVSQSPSNKVTEKGKDVELRCDPISGHTALYWYRQSLGQGLEFLIYFQGNSAPDKSGLPSDRFSAERTGGSVSTLTIQRTQQEDSAVYLCASGSNEKLFFGSGTQLSVL.

This clonotype was recorded many times. V is TRBV4-2 and J is TRBJ2-7; TRBD1 aligns across 11 bases. CDR3 size: 15 residues. Trimming took 4 bases from V and 2 from J; bases not matched to a gene: 4. Looked up from germline, CDR1 is LGHNA and CDR2 is YNFKEQ. For the CDR3, the DNA is TGTGCCAGCAGCCCCCGGGGACAGGGGGCCTACGAGCAGTACTTC. This sequence encodes CASSPRGQGAYEQYF.

This clonotype was recorded at least ten times. This chain links TRBV12-3 or TRBV12-4 with TRBJ2-7; 8 positions agree with TRBD1. There are 14 residues in the CDR3. The J segment lost 0 bases and the V segment lost 5 bases, leaving 3 bases of the junction unmatched. CDR3 sequence reads: CASSRTGSSYEQYF. The CDR3 DNA follows: TGTGCCAGCAGTCGGACAGGGAGCTCCTACGAGCAGTACTTC.

Many counts were recorded for this clonotype. The genes are TRBV7-8 and TRBJ2-7; 10 bases map to TRBD2. The CDR3 covers 18 residues. V shed 1 base, J shed 3 bases, and the junction held 12 bases outside the gene matches. Germline values: CDR1 SGHVS, CDR2 FQNEAQ. In DNA, the CDR3 is TGTGCCAGCAGCTTAGTTGGGCTAGCGGGGGCTAAGAACTACGAGCAGTACTTC. As protein: CASSLVGLAGAKNYEQYF.

The chain couples TRBV7-9 to TRBJ2-3, with TRBD1 as a possible D gene (5 bases). The DNA matches TRBJ1-5 better at its end, which makes the J call doubtful. From germline, CDR1 is SEHNR and CDR2 FQNEAQ (reference sequence). The CDR3 is made up of 12 amino acids. CDR3 sequence (DNA): TGTGCCAGCAGCTCCTTGACAGATACGCAGCATTTT. As protein: CASSSLTDTQHF.

The CDR3 loop is CASSQEAPRQGPYEQYF. Written as DNA, the CDR3 is TGCGCCAGCAGCCAAGAAGCCCCCCGACAGGGGCCCTACGAGCAGTACTTC. The V call is TRBV4-1, the J call TRBJ2-7; TRBD1 aligns across 8 bases. The CDR3 covers 17 residues. Germline V lookup: CDR1 MGHRA, CDR2 YSYEKL. The junction had 9 bases not matched to a gene; V was cut back by 0 bases and J by 2 bases.

There are a few counts of this clonotype. The genes are TRBV12-3 or TRBV12-4 and TRBJ2-5; 7 bases agree with TRBD1. The V segment lost 3 bases and the J segment 2 bases; nucleotides outside the gene matches: 3. The CDR3 extends over 14 amino acids. CDR3 loop: CASSFGTVQETQYF. The CDR3 DNA follows: TGTGCCAGCAGTTTCGGGACAGTTCAAGAGACCCAGTACTTC.

This chain connects TRBV6-5 to TRBJ1-3; D remains ambiguous. CDR1 is MNHEY, CDR2 SVGAGI, per germline. V was pared by 7 bases and J by 0 bases, with 7 bases between. The CDR3 runs 13 residues. The CDR3 DNA follows: TGTGCCAGCATGGTCCACTCTGGAAACACCATATATTTT. This translates into CASMVHSGNTIYF.

At least ten counts were recorded for this clonotype. The rearrangement joins TRBV20-1 to TRBJ2-7, with 10 positions matching TRBD1. This CDR3 is 14 amino acids long. The V and J ends lost 3 bases and 5 bases, in that order; junction bases with no gene match: 7. Per the germline V gene, CDR1 is DFQATT and CDR2 is SNEGSKA (reference sequence). In DNA form, the CDR3 reads TGCAGTGCTAGGGACCGGGACAGGGGTGACGAGCAGTACTTC. Translation: CSARDRDRGDEQYF.

This clonotype was detected ten times or more. The rearrangement links TRBV11-2 to TRBJ2-4; TRBD1 or TRBD2 may be the D gene (5 bases each). This CDR3 is 19 amino acids long. Germline CDR1 reads SGHAT; CDR2 reads FQNNGV. V lost 5 bases and J 0 bases, leaving 23 bases between the germline ends. The CDR3: CASSPAGTATFVAKNIQYF. CDR3 nucleotide sequence: TGTGCCAGCAGCCCCGCCGGGACGGCAACCTTTGTAGCCAAAAACATTCAGTACTTC.

The CDR3 sequence is CASSFTGVVSGELFF. The CDR3 nucleotides are TGCGCCAGCAGCTTTACAGGGGTCGTTTCCGGGGAGCTGTTTTTT. The V and J genes are TRBV5-1 and TRBJ2-2, with TRBD1 matching over 7 bases. In germline, CDR1 is SGHRS, CDR2 YFSETQ. V lost 2 bases to trimming and J lost 6 bases; unmatched junction nucleotides: 7. This CDR3 region has 15 residues.

This clonotype has ten or more counts. The chain has TRBV18 and TRBJ2-1; D remains unclear. This CDR3 is built from 13 residues. Germline V gives CDR1 KGHSH, CDR2 LQKENI. Trimming pared 0 bases from V and 10 bases from J, leaving 10 bases between. CDR3 residues: CASSPPVTDEQFF. In DNA form, the CDR3 reads TGTGCCAGCTCACCACCGGTCACGGACGAGCAGTTCTTC.

The table lists this clonotype with a few counts. This chain joins TRBV7-6 and TRBJ1-1; possibly TRBD1 for D (5 bases). The germline gives CDR1 SGHVS, CDR2 FNYEAQ. The V gene lost 5 bases and the J gene lost 3 bases, with 13 bases spanning the gap. The CDR3 length is 14 residues. DNA for the CDR3: TGTGCCAGCAGCCCAGGGAGGTCGGACACTGAAGCTTTCTTT. It encodes CASSPGRSDTEAFF.

V is TRBV6-5 and J is TRBJ1-1; maybe TRBD1 (6 bases). V shed 0 bases and J shed 1 base, with 12 bases lying between them. In germline, CDR1 is MNHEY, CDR2 SVGAGI. This CDR3 has 16 residues. In DNA form, the CDR3 reads TGTGCCAGCAGTTACTCATTAGGCAGGGGGAACACTGAAGCTTTCTTT. This translates into CASSYSLGRGNTEAFF.

The table lists this clonotype with a few counts. The chain uses TRBV29-1 and TRBJ2-2; a possible D gene is TRBD1 (6 bases). The CDR3 has 15 amino acids. Trimming took 7 bases from V and 2 from J, leaving 17 bases between them. The V gene's germline CDR1 is SQVTM and CDR2 ANQGSEA. In nucleotides, the CDR3 is TGCAGCGCCGAAGGTCTCAGGGGTAACACCGGGGAGCTGTTTTTT. This translates into CSAEGLRGNTGELFF.

The gene calls are TRBV6-1 and TRBJ1-1; TRBD1 aligns across 8 bases. V shed 8 bases, J shed 0 bases, and the junction held 8 bases outside the gene matches. CDR1 is MNHNS, CDR2 SASEGT, per germline. There are 15 residues in the CDR3. The CDR3 is CASSDRATLNTEAFF. CDR3 nucleotides: TGTGCCAGCTCGGACAGGGCCACCCTGAACACTGAAGCTTTCTTT.

This clonotype was seen repeatedly, ten times or more. The chain carries TRBV20-1 and TRBJ2-7; no clear D gene. From germline, CDR1 is DFQATT and CDR2 SNEGSKA (reference sequence). V lost 1 base, J lost 4 bases, and 11 bases lay in between. This CDR3 region has 13 residues. The CDR3 here is CSARVAGFYEQYF. CDR3 DNA sequence: TGCAGTGCTAGAGTGGCAGGATTTTACGAGCAGTACTTC.